Below, one T cell receptor (beta chain) is given with its context. This specimen belongs to a study of chemoradiotherapy in HPV16-positive cancers. Germline assignment: CDR1 MNHNY and CDR2 SVGAGI (reference sequence). Trimming shortened V by 0 bases and J by 1 base, and 10 bases separated the two germline ends. This CDR3 region has 16 residues. Profiling relied on immunoSEQ multiplex PCR, and the TCRdb table lists in-frame clones only, not all of them. The sample has roughly 4,700 clones, 90% seen once. This chain connects TRBV6-6 to TRBJ1-3; perhaps TRBD1 as D (5 bases). The sample consisted of tumor tissue, taken from a patient who underwent chemoradiotherapy. The TCR was taken from a human donor with HPV-associated anogenital cancer. The DNA for the CDR3 is TGTGCCAGCAGTTACTCTGGACAACAGTCTGGAAACACCATATATTTT. Translation gives CASSYSGQQSGNTIYF.